Below are 23 T cell receptor beta chains sequenced from a single sample in a study of cytomegalovirus exposure and HLA in healthy donors. 60 Vbeta and 13 Jbeta primers were used in PCR. TCRdb's table, derived via immunoSEQ multiplex PCR, lists solely in-frame clones and lacks some. The sample has around 55,000 clones, about three quarters seen once. The source material was PBMCs. Receptors originate from a female donor in good health and CMV-seronegative.

The chain links TRBV21-1 to TRBJ1-4; the table names TRBD1, a call not compared with the DNA. TRBV21-1 is tagged as a pseudogene. CDR3 size: 17 residues. CDR3 region: CASPKGAGAATNEKLFF. The CDR3 DNA is TGTGCCTCCCCAAAAGGGGCAGGGGCCGCAACTAATGAAAAACTGTTTTTT.

Only a few counts were recorded for this clone. V usage is TRBV27 and J usage is TRBJ2-1; 9 nucleotides match TRBD1. The germline V gene encodes CDR1 MNHEY and CDR2 SMNVEV (reference sequence). This CDR3 has 16 residues. The ends lost 5 bases at V and 2 bases at J; junction bases unmatched: 7. The DNA for the CDR3 is TGTGCCAGCAGTGACTGGGACAGGGTTACCTACAATGAGCAGTTCTTC. Translation: CASSDWDRVTYNEQFF.

The chain combines TRBV19 with TRBJ2-1, with 9 bases fitting TRBD2. V lost 2 bases and J lost 7; bases outside the gene matches: 6. The germline gives CDR1 LNHDA, CDR2 SQIVND (reference sequence). This CDR3 has 15 residues. The CDR3, as DNA: TGTGCCAGTAGTATAATAGCGGGAGATACGAATGAGCAGTTCTTC. It codes for CASSIIAGDTNEQFF.

J is TRBJ2-7 and V is TRBV7-9; the match to TRBD2 covers 10 bases. The CDR3 has 15 residues. CDR1 and CDR2 from the germline V gene are SEHNR and FQNEAQ (reference sequence). V trimming: 4 bases; J trimming: 3 bases; junction bases outside the gene matches: 6. The CDR3 spells CASSSRASGSYEQYF. The CDR3 bases are TGTGCCAGCAGCTCAAGGGCTAGCGGGAGCTACGAGCAGTACTTC.

The J gene is TRBJ2-1, the V gene TRBV28; D gene uncertain. Germline V lookup: CDR1 MDHEN, CDR2 SYDVKM. This CDR3 has 17 amino acids. Trimming removed 4 bases from V and 6 bases from J, with 22 bases in between. The DNA for the CDR3 is TGTGCCAGCAGTTCCGACCAGGCTTATAAAGTTATCAATGAGCAGTTCTTC. Translation: CASSSDQAYKVINEQFF.

The V and J genes are TRBV27 and TRBJ2-6; 7 bases line up with TRBD2. The germline CDR1 and CDR2 sequences are MNHEY and SMNVEV (reference sequence). Unmatched junction bases numbered 0, after V lost 3 bases and J lost 1 base. The CDR3 is made up of 15 amino acids. The CDR3 protein is CASSFGGSGANVLTF. In DNA form, the CDR3 reads TGTGCCAGCAGTTTCGGGGGGTCTGGGGCCAACGTCCTGACTTTC.

The gene calls are TRBV5-1 and TRBJ2-7; 10 nucleotides agree with TRBD1. Germline V lookup: CDR1 SGHRS, CDR2 YFSETQ. The CDR3 is 15 amino acids. V lost 3 bases, J lost 3 bases, and 6 bases stayed unmatched. CDR3 residues: CASSSGTGVYYEQYF. The DNA of the CDR3 is TGCGCCAGCAGCTCCGGGACAGGGGTTTACTACGAGCAGTACTTC.

V usage is TRBV4-3 and J usage is TRBJ1-1, with D possibly TRBD1 on 6 matching bases. The CDR3 is 17 amino acids. Germline lookup yields CDR1 LGHNA and CDR2 YSLEER. Trimming took off 0 bases at V and 8 bases at J, with 22 bases between the two ends. CDR3 coding DNA: TGCGCCAGCAGCCAAGAGGAAAGGGCAGGCGAGGGGGGGGAAGCTTTCTTT. It is translated as CASSQEERAGEGGEAFF.

This clone was observed a handful of times. The chain combines TRBV6-6 with TRBJ2-6; D unclear. Trimming left V 4 bases short and J 0 bases short, with 7 bases between. The length of the CDR3 is 15 residues. The germline gives CDR1 MNHNY, CDR2 SVGAGI (reference sequence). The CDR3 DNA reads TGTGCCAGCAGTTTTTTATACTCTGGGGCCAACGTCCTGACTTTC. Its translation is CASSFLYSGANVLTF.

The chain uses TRBV10-3 and TRBJ2-3, with TRBD2 identical over 12 bases. Germline loops: CDR1 ENHRY, CDR2 SYGVKD. The V segment lost 7 bases and the J segment 4 bases; nucleotides outside the gene matches: 9. The CDR3 sequence is 16 residues long. In DNA, the CDR3 is TGTGCCATCACAAGTCAAGGACTAGCGGGGTCAGATACGCAGTATTTT. Amino acids: CAITSQGLAGSDTQYF.

This clone was seen only a few times. The genes are TRBV10-3 and TRBJ1-1, with TRBD1 as a possible D gene (6 bases). The CDR3 covers 13 residues. Trimming stripped 7 bases from V and 5 bases from J, with 14 bases between. Germline-derived CDR1 and CDR2 are ENHRY and SYGVKD. CDR3 sequence reads: CAIKNRDGTEAFF. DNA for the CDR3: TGTGCCATCAAGAACAGGGATGGTACTGAAGCTTTCTTT.

The CDR3 sequence is CASSPRGGDSNQPQHF. CDR3 nucleotide sequence: TGTGCCAGCAGTCCTCGAGGGGGGGATAGCAATCAGCCCCAGCATTTT. V and J are TRBV6-6 and TRBJ1-5, with D tentatively TRBD1 (6 bases). The CDR3 has 16 residues. Germline V gene sequence: CDR1 MNHNY, CDR2 SVGAGI (reference sequence). V lost 5 bases, J lost 0 bases, and 14 bases lay in between.

The V and J genes are TRBV7-9 and TRBJ2-7; 8 nucleotides line up with TRBD1. CDR1 is SEHNR, CDR2 FQNEAQ, per germline (reference sequence). J gave up 5 bases and V 3 bases, and 6 bases lay outside the gene matches. The CDR3 extends over 14 amino acids. CDR3 bases: TGTGCCAGCAGCTTCTGGACAGGGAAGGACGAGCAGTACTTC. It translates to CASSFWTGKDEQYF.

The chain carries TRBV4-3 and TRBJ1-2; TRBD1 might be the D (5 bases). This CDR3 is 13 amino acids long. Trimming removed 0 bases from V and 7 bases from J, with 9 bases in between. Germline CDR1 LGHNA, CDR2 YSLEER. The CDR3 nucleotides read TGCGCCAGCAGCCAAGATCCCCAGGGTGGCTACACCTTC. Translation gives CASSQDPQGGYTF.

The chain joins TRBV5-1 to TRBJ2-3; 12 nucleotides agree with TRBD2. V gave up 3 bases and J gave up 5 bases; unmatched junction bases: 7. This CDR3 is 16 amino acids long. Germline CDR1 and CDR2: SGHRS and YFSETQ. In DNA, the CDR3 is TGCGCCAGCAGCTCAAGACTAGCGGGGGCGGGAGATACGCAGTATTTT. It codes for CASSSRLAGAGDTQYF.

This chain uses TRBV5-1 with TRBJ2-3, with 7 positions matching TRBD2. V lost 2 bases, J lost 3 bases, and 6 bases stayed unmatched. This CDR3 region has 15 residues. Germline V gene data show CDR1 as SGHRS and CDR2 as YFSETQ. This CDR3 reads CASSLSSGNTDTQYF. The CDR3 DNA follows: TGCGCCAGCAGCTTATCTAGCGGAAATACAGATACGCAGTATTTT.

The V gene is TRBV5-1, the J gene TRBJ2-5, with a weak D call TRBD1 (5 bases). Germline-derived CDR1 and CDR2 are SGHRS and YFSETQ. The CDR3 contains 14 residues. V dropped 0 bases and J dropped 4 bases, with 10 bases sitting between them. The DNA for the CDR3 is TGCGCCAGCAGCTTGGAAGCAGGGCGAGAGACCCAGTACTTC. This sequence encodes CASSLEAGRETQYF.

The rearrangement joins TRBV30 to TRBJ2-1, with 7 bases lining up with TRBD2. The CDR3 extends over 15 amino acids. Germline CDR1 reads GTSNPN; CDR2 reads SVGIG (reference sequence). The V and J ends lost 0 bases and 7 bases, in that order; junction bases with no gene match: 9. CDR3 protein: CAWSVMAGVANEQFF. CDR3 coding DNA: TGTGCCTGGAGTGTAATGGCGGGGGTGGCGAATGAGCAGTTCTTC. The full variable domain, its missing parts supplied by reference TRBV30 and TRBJ2-1, is SQTIHQWPATLVQPVGSPLSLECTVEGTSNPNLYWYRQAAGRGLQLLFYSVGIGQISSEVPQNLSASRPQDRQFILSSKKLLLSDSGFYLCAWSVMAGVANEQFFGPGTRLTVL.

This clone was seen a few times. The chain couples TRBV9 to TRBJ1-4; 10 bases align to TRBD1. Per germline, CDR1 SGDLS and CDR2 YYNGEE. J was trimmed by 7 bases and V by 1 base; bases with no gene match: 10. The CDR3 totals 17 residues. CDR3 DNA sequence: TGTGCCAGCAGCGTAAAAGAGGGGGGACAGGGGCGTGAAAAACTGTTTTTT. Protein product: CASSVKEGGQGREKLFF. The full variable domain, in which reference TRBV9 and TRBJ1-4 provide the parts outside the CDR3, is DSGVTQTPKHLITATGQRVTLRCSPRSGDLSVYWYQQSLDQGLQFLIQYYNGEERAKGNILERFSAQQFPDLHSELNLSSLELGDSALYFCASSVKEGGQGREKLFFGSGTQLSVL.

The CDR3 bases are TGTGCCAGCAGCGTAGTCGGGACTAGCTATGAGCAGTTCTTC. This gives the protein CASSVVGTSYEQFF. V is TRBV9 and J is TRBJ2-1; 9 bases match TRBD2. Germline-derived CDR1 and CDR2 are SGDLS and YYNGEE. V lost 0 bases, J lost 8 bases, and 3 bases stayed unmatched. The CDR3 has 14 amino acids.

The chain links TRBV29-1 to TRBJ2-7; D is perhaps TRBD1 (5 bases). Trimming shortened V by 6 bases and J by 6 bases, and 24 bases separated the two germline ends. This CDR3 has 15 amino acids. The germline CDR1 and CDR2 sequences are SQVTM and ANQGSEA. In nucleotides, the CDR3 is TGCAGCGTCTGGAGCCGCCGGAAAGGGGTAGGCGAGCAGTACTTC. This codes for CSVWSRRKGVGEQYF.

The gene calls are TRBV2 and TRBJ2-7; TRBD1 is a possible D gene (5 bases). Per the germline V gene, CDR1 is SNHLY and CDR2 is FYNNEI. Trimming removed 3 bases from V and 5 bases from J, with 17 bases in between. The CDR3 loop spans 15 amino acids. CDR3 in amino acids: CASSDDWAGRNEQYF. CDR3 DNA sequence: TGTGCCAGCAGTGACGACTGGGCAGGGCGGAACGAGCAGTACTTC.

The chain combines TRBV6-5 with TRBJ2-7, with D perhaps TRBD1 (6 bases). Germline V gene lookup returns CDR1 MNHEY and CDR2 SVGAGI. Trimming shortened V by 7 bases and J by 5 bases, and 18 bases separated the two germline ends. This CDR3 is 14 amino acids long. The CDR3 DNA follows: TGTGCCAGCACCTTGTGGTCAGGGGCCCACGAGCAGTACTTC. This gives the protein CASTLWSGAHEQYF.